A selection of T cell receptor beta chains follows, all from one sample in a study of Graves' ophthalmopathy and Graves' hyperthyroidism. TCRdb used MiXCR to reprocess the multiplex PCR reads, holding one entry per CDR3 protein. The top ten clones hold over 2.5% of a sample with 500,000 to 800,000 distinct CDR3 sequences, 35% to 50% of them seen once. The sequenced sample was peripheral blood. The receptors shown here come from an adult man with Graves' ophthalmopathy. Each CDR3 is given with its conserved first and last residue.

v_call: TRBV10-3
cdr3_aa: CAISADRAEAFF

v_call: TRBV7-2
cdr3_aa: CASSPGPNTGELFF

v_call: TRBV2
cdr3_aa: CASYGTGRDQPQHF

v_call: TRBV10-3
cdr3_aa: CASSTYYGQPQHF

v_call: TRBV7-2
cdr3_aa: CASSLAAATGELFF

v_call: TRBV2
cdr3_aa: CASSELRKGQTNYEQYF

v_call: TRBV27
cdr3_aa: CASSTLTGNYGYTF

v_call: TRBV7-8
cdr3_aa: CASSPNGQTISGVETQYF

v_call: TRBV9
cdr3_aa: CASSAPGAGFRGGYTF

v_call: TRBV4-2
cdr3_aa: CASSQDGQGFGGYTF

v_call: TRBV2
cdr3_aa: CASSEIDYGGAYEQYF

v_call: TRBV24-1
cdr3_aa: CATSDFRGDGELFF

v_call: TRBV10-3
cdr3_aa: CVINPGQGGYEQYF

v_call: TRBV29-1
cdr3_aa: CSLEETGLNEQYF

v_call: TRBV15
cdr3_aa: CATSRGGGTGETPLHF

v_call: TRBV7-2
cdr3_aa: CASSLEGGTLNTEAFF

v_call: TRBV5-4
cdr3_aa: CASSLPRGRDTEAFF

v_call: TRBV5-1
cdr3_aa: CASSATSDGTLDEQYF

v_call: TRBV20-1
cdr3_aa: CSARAATDSPLHF

v_call: TRBV27
cdr3_aa: CASSFSGTGVTEAFF

v_call: TRBV25-1
cdr3_aa: CASNPQGAPGANVLTF

v_call: TRBV9
cdr3_aa: CASSYTGEPDEKLFF

v_call: TRBV20-1
cdr3_aa: CSARDGTGDQPQHF

v_call: TRBV5-1
cdr3_aa: CASSRRGQPANTGELFF

v_call: TRBV7-9
cdr3_aa: CAIRGRPDTGEETQYF

v_call: TRBV19
cdr3_aa: CASSIDQSSGFYEQYF

v_call: TRBV7-8
cdr3_aa: CASTGGGPLYEQYF

v_call: TRBV7-8
cdr3_aa: CASSLGVAGYTGELFF

v_call: TRBV9
cdr3_aa: CASSSGPAFF

v_call: TRBV7-9
cdr3_aa: CASTLGGALELFF

v_call: TRBV19
cdr3_aa: CASSRRSASGSWELFF

v_call: TRBV10-3
cdr3_aa: CAISEDSGSQETQYF

v_call: TRBV30
cdr3_aa: CAWSVHPVLSAGELFF

v_call: TRBV25-1
cdr3_aa: CASSFPGAGEEKLFF

v_call: TRBV5-6
cdr3_aa: CASSFMGFAGNTIYF

v_call: TRBV6-1
cdr3_aa: CASSGGDPTDTQYF

v_call: TRBV24-1
cdr3_aa: CATSDPRQGSYEQYF

v_call: TRBV7-8
cdr3_aa: CTSSLVVGQGTEAFF

v_call: TRBV20-1
cdr3_aa: CSAKRGQGSEGYTF

v_call: TRBV15
cdr3_aa: CATSRDRGSAEPLHF

v_call: TRBV7-7
cdr3_aa: CASSLTNTGELSW

v_call: TRBV10-3
cdr3_aa: CASSGHGERGVIGELFF

v_call: TRBV9
cdr3_aa: CASSDTTGGLDYGYTF

v_call: TRBV7-6
cdr3_aa: CASGPTGHGTGELFF

v_call: TRBV9
cdr3_aa: CASSPSQGLNNSPLHF

v_call: TRBV20-1
cdr3_aa: CSAQPGGGTEAFF

v_call: TRBV10-3
cdr3_aa: CAISYSPGLAETQYF

v_call: TRBV12-5
cdr3_aa: CASGPDRVGYGYTF

v_call: TRBV7-3
cdr3_aa: CASSLSGKGYEQYF

v_call: TRBV20-1
cdr3_aa: CSASGPTGRNTEAFF

v_call: TRBV19
cdr3_aa: CASKGDRGRSYSNQPQHF